The entry below gives a single TCR beta chain sequence along with its context. The sample belongs to a study of OX40 agonist ivuxolimab in advanced cancers. Germline V CDR1 and CDR2: GTSNPN, SVGIG (reference sequence). Trimming stripped 0 bases from V and 4 bases from J, with 9 bases between. The CDR3 has 13 residues. The table came from immunoSEQ multiplex PCR; TCRdb's copy has only in-frame clones and leaves some out. The sample consists of 70,000 to 95,000 clones, 86% of them appearing once. The chain links TRBV30 to TRBJ1-2; D ambiguous. The clonotype was recovered from an adult with an advanced solid tumor such as melanoma, head and neck, liver or kidney cancer. Material: CD4+ or CD8+ T cells sorted from blood, obtained in a trial of the OX40 agonist ivuxolimab. CDR3 region: CAWSVSTVYGYTF. CDR3 coding DNA: TGTGCCTGGAGTGTATCTACAGTCTATGGCTACACCTTC. Looking up the rest from reference TRBV30 and TRBJ1-2 gives the full variable domain: SQTIHQWPATLVQPVGSPLSLECTVEGTSNPNLYWYRQAAGRGLQLLFYSVGIGQISSEVPQNLSASRPQDRQFILSSKKLLLSDSGFYLCAWSVSTVYGYTFGSGTRLTVV.